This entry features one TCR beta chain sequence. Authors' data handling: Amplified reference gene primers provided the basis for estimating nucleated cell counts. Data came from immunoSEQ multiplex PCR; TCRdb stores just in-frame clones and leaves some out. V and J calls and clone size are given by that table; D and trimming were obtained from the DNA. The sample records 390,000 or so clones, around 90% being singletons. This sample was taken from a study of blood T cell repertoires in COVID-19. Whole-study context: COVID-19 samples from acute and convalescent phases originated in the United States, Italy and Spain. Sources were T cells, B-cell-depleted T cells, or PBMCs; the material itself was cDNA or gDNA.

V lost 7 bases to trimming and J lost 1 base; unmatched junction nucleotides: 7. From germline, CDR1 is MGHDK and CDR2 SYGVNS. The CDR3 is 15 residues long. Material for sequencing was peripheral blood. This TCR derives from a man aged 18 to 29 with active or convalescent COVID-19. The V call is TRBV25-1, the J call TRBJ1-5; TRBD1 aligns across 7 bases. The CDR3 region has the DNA TGTGCCAGCACCCCCCAGGGACAGAGCAATCAGCCCCAGCATTTT. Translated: CASTPQGQSNQPQHF.